In this sample, the clone carrying this T cell receptor beta chain turned up many times. Its antigen is currently unknown. TCRdb re-called the RACE reads through MiXCR, storing one row per CDR3 protein. The sample holds around 360,000 distinct CDR3 sequences; roughly 6.3% are singletons and the top ten take around 5.8%. The data originate from a study of human T cells and chemical hapten exposure. Study-wide findings and caveats: Expanded TCRs formed significantly more large CDR3 similarity clusters than controls.

The CDR3 runs to 16 residues. V was clipped by 1 base and J by 14 bases; unmatched bases: 9. Per germline, CDR1 MNHEY and CDR2 SMNVEV (reference sequence). Documented time point: patch test 2, 6 weeks after DPC sensitization. As for treatment: therapeutic diphenylcyclopropenone sensitization with weekly scalp DPC. Unseparated into fractions, whole blood served as the source from which total RNA was extracted. The J gene is TRBJ1-6, the V gene TRBV27; TRBD1 matches 12 bases. The sequences come from whole blood, collected in connection with sensitization to the hapten diphenylcyclopropenone (DPC). The receptor's source is a woman between 18 and 30 years old with alopecia areata. Some clones in this sample may be carry-over from other donors' samples. The CDR3 DNA reads TGTGCCAGCAGTTTATACGGGACAGGGGGCCGGCAAACCCTCCACTTT. Translation gives CASSLYGTGGRQTLHF.